This TCR beta chain originates from a study of blood T cell repertoires in COVID-19. In the source study's methods: From reference gene primer amplification, estimates of nucleated cell counts were derived. Method: immunoSEQ multiplex PCR; TCRdb's copy keeps in-frame clones and lacks some. The V and J calls and the clone size are those of that table, but D and trimming were determined from the DNA. The profile shows some 50,000 clones, about 82% of them singletons. CDR1 is SGHTS and CDR2 is YDEGEE in the germline V gene. V dropped 0 bases and J dropped 1 base, with 11 bases sitting between them. The CDR3 consists of 17 residues.

The chain carries TRBV5-8 and TRBJ1-6; the D is unclear. Sequenced: peripheral blood. This receptor was taken from an older woman with acute or convalescent COVID-19. The CDR3 protein is CASSLEGGRSYNSPLHF. The DNA of the CDR3 is TGTGCCAGCAGCTTGGAGGGAGGGAGGTCCTATAATTCACCCCTCCACTTT.